This T cell receptor beta chain derives from a study of OX40 agonist ivuxolimab in advanced cancers. Study-wide context: Aged 23 to 79 with a mean of roughly 65 years, they were around 83% male. Three patients had partial responses: one hepatocellular carcinoma, two cutaneous melanoma.

In this sample, this clone turned up once. This CDR3 is 16 amino acids long. Germline V gene data show CDR1 as SGHAT and CDR2 as FQDESV (reference sequence). Trimming removed 5 bases from V and 1 base from J; junction bases left unmatched: 9. Sequencing used immunoSEQ multiplex PCR; TCRdb keeps in-frame clones, though not all of them. The sample shows around 67,000 clones, 91% of them seen only once. This sample comprised CD4+ or CD8+ T cells sorted from blood, obtained in a trial of the OX40 agonist ivuxolimab. The sequence derives from an adult with an advanced solid tumor such as melanoma, head and neck, liver or kidney cancer. V gene TRBV11-1 combines with J gene TRBJ2-3, with TRBD2 matching 7 bases. CDR3 amino acids: CASSPGLGEGTDTQYF. The CDR3 DNA reads as TGTGCCAGCAGCCCCGGACTAGGAGAGGGCACAGATACGCAGTATTTT.